This TCR beta chain is drawn from a study of Tregs in tolerant kidney transplant recipients. Study in general: Mixed chimerism was transient after nonmyeloablative marrow transplants from related graft donors.

The germline gives CDR1 KGHSH, CDR2 LQKENI. CDR3 length equals 16 residues. The junction had 2 bases not matched to a gene; V was cut back by 3 bases and J by 2 bases. Regulatory T cells were sorted from thawed PBMCs rested overnight at 37°C with approximately 180 IU/ml IL-2. Whole-study findings and limits: This study did not directly address biological reproducibility. Tregs expanded with activated donor B cells seemed most donor-specific.

Comments on this clone: Its antigen remains unidentified.

The assay was immunoSEQ multiplex PCR, and TCRdb's table has in-frame clones only and misses some. Among fewer than 80,000 clones listed, less than 98% were seen once. The sequence was collected from a human donor who received a combined kidney and bone marrow transplant. The rearrangement joins TRBV18 to TRBJ2-3; 13 bases align to TRBD2. This material consisted of Tregs from blood, taken before the transplant. As DNA, the CDR3 is TGTGCCAGCTCACCGGGACTAGCGGGGATCACAGATACGCAGTATTTT. Translating gives CASSPGLAGITDTQYF.